This T cell receptor beta chain was sequenced in a study of cytomegalovirus exposure and HLA in healthy donors. 13 Jbeta primers and 60 Vbeta primers were used for the PCR. Here immunoSEQ multiplex PCR was the method, and the copy in TCRdb shows in-frame clones only, minus some. The profile covers about 110,000 clones, with approximately 71% appearing a single time and around 8% taken by the ten largest. Per germline, CDR1 MNHGY and CDR2 SAAAGT. Trimming removed 7 bases from V and 6 bases from J; junction bases left unmatched: 9. The CDR3 is 17 amino acids. J is TRBJ2-2 and V is TRBV6-8; TRBD2 aligns across 15 bases. The source of this sequence is a man aged 35-49 years in good health and CMV-seronegative. The sample was PBMCs. The CDR3, as DNA: TGTGCCAGCATCCTCCCGGGACTAGCGGGGGGTCCCGGGGAGCTGTTTTTT. This codes for CASILPGLAGGPGELFF.